The 17 T cell receptor beta chains listed next were all sequenced from one sample in a study of shared clonotypes between healthy human individuals. The repertoire was sequenced with immunoSEQ multiplex PCR; TCRdb's copy has only in-frame clones and lacks some. The sample holds 2,100,000 or so clones; almost 96% are singletons and the top ten take more than 0.1%. Sequencing was carried out using naive CD4+ T cells sorted from blood. As for subset: CD45RA+ positively selected. These receptor sequences come from a man aged 18-30 years in good health.

The genes are TRBV5-1 and TRBJ2-3, with TRBD1 matching 7 bases. V shed 0 bases, J shed 1 base, and the junction held 5 bases outside the gene matches. CDR3 length equals 16 residues. In germline, CDR1 is SGHRS, CDR2 YFSETQ. In nucleotides, the CDR3 is TGCGCCAGCAGCTTGGTGCCAGGGGGAGGCACAGATACGCAGTATTTT. Encoded protein: CASSLVPGGGTDTQYF.

This chain connects TRBV11-3 to TRBJ2-1; D remains unclear. Germline CDR1 SGHNT, CDR2 YENEEA. Trimming took off 5 bases at V and 4 bases at J, with 18 bases between the two ends. This CDR3 has 16 residues. Here the CDR3 reads CASSDRQWTVYNEQFF. The DNA for the CDR3 is TGTGCCAGCAGCGACCGCCAATGGACCGTTTACAATGAGCAGTTCTTC.

This clone appeared a few times. The chain employs TRBV2 and TRBJ1-2; D remains ambiguous. Germline V CDR1 and CDR2: SNHLY, FYNNEI. This CDR3 is built from 12 residues. Between the trimmed V and J ends, which lost 8 bases and 6 bases, there was a span of 13 bases. The CDR3 DNA is TGTGCCAGCTCACAGACTAGTAATGGCTACACCTTC. The encoded protein is CASSQTSNGYTF.

This clone occurred once. This chain joins TRBV30 and TRBJ2-1; 9 bases match TRBD2. Germline CDR1 GTSNPN, CDR2 SVGIG (reference sequence). The length of the CDR3 is 14 residues. The V and J ends lost 5 bases and 10 bases, in that order; junction bases with no gene match: 12. CDR3 sequence reads: CAWDRPGRGGEQFF. The CDR3 nucleotides are TGTGCCTGGGATCGCCCCGGGCGGGGGGGCGAGCAGTTCTTC.

This sequence joins TRBV10-2 and TRBJ1-5; perhaps TRBD1 as D (5 bases). Trimming pared 3 bases from V and 3 bases from J, leaving 9 bases between. This CDR3 contains 14 residues. The V gene's germline CDR1 is WSHSY and CDR2 SAAADI. The CDR3 sequence: CASSDSGINQPQHF. The CDR3 DNA is TGCGCCAGCAGTGATTCAGGGATCAATCAGCCCCAGCATTTT.

V usage is TRBV6-4 and J usage is TRBJ2-5; D uncertain. Looked up from germline, CDR1 is MRHNA and CDR2 is SNTAGT. This CDR3 spans 10 amino acids. Deletions cut 9 bases from V and 1 base from J, with 3 bases between. The CDR3 is CARAQETQYF. CDR3 in DNA: TGTGCCAGGGCCCAAGAGACCCAGTACTTC.

This clone was counted between two and nine times. J is TRBJ1-2 and V is TRBV28; 9 positions agree with TRBD1. This CDR3 is 14 amino acids long. J gave up 8 bases and V 11 bases, and 15 bases lay outside the gene matches. CDR1 and CDR2 (germline): MDHEN, SYDVKM. The CDR3 spells CAAALRDRVQGYTF. CDR3 nucleotides: TGTGCCGCAGCACTCCGGGACAGGGTACAGGGCTACACCTTC.

The chain employs TRBV6-5 and TRBJ2-3; 9 bases are shared with TRBD1. Germline assignment: CDR1 MNHEY and CDR2 SVGAGI. Trimming cost V 5 bases and J 2 bases; bases outside gene matches: 5. The CDR3 totals 15 residues. The CDR3 is CASSTGQGYTDTQYF. In DNA form, the CDR3 reads TGTGCCAGCAGTACGGGACAGGGATACACAGATACGCAGTATTTT.

The CDR3 bases are TGTGCCAGCAGCCCCACGGGCTGGGAGCTGTTTTTT. Translating gives CASSPTGWELFF. The chain employs TRBV7-9 and TRBJ2-2, with D unresolved. Deletions cut 5 bases from V and 9 bases from J, with 10 bases between. CDR1 is SEHNR and CDR2 is FQNEAQ in the germline V gene (reference sequence). The CDR3 runs 12 residues.

The rearrangement uses TRBV5-4 and TRBJ2-1; a possible D gene is TRBD1 (6 bases). Between the trimmed V and J ends, which lost 4 bases and 3 bases, there was a span of 11 bases. This CDR3 is 14 amino acids long. CDR1 is SGHNT and CDR2 is YYREEE in the germline V gene (reference sequence). The DNA for the CDR3 is TGTGCCAGCAGCCTAGGACAGATCTACAATGAGCAGTTCTTC. Amino acid sequence: CASSLGQIYNEQFF.

J is TRBJ1-4 and V is TRBV18; D is unresolved. This CDR3 is 15 amino acids long. With 2 bases removed from V and 5 bases from J, the gap between germline ends came to 12 bases. Germline V lookup: CDR1 KGHSH, CDR2 LQKENI. CDR3 amino acids: CASSPDFGGNEKLFF. The CDR3 nucleotides are TGTGCCAGCTCACCAGACTTCGGCGGGAATGAAAAACTGTTTTTT. Variable domain in full (rest from reference TRBV18 and TRBJ1-4): NAGVMQNPRHLVRRRGQEARLRCSPMKGHSHVYWYRQLPEEGLKFMVYLQKENIIDESGMPKERFSAEFPKEGPSILRIQQVVRGDSAAYFCASSPDFGGNEKLFFGSGTQLSVL.

The chain is built from TRBV27 and TRBJ1-6, with TRBD1 identical over 8 bases. The J segment lost 8 bases and the V segment lost 5 bases, leaving 8 bases of the junction unmatched. CDR1 and CDR2 from the germline V gene are MNHEY and SMNVEV (reference sequence). This CDR3 is 15 amino acids long. Here the CDR3 DNA reads TGTGCCAGCAGTCCGGCGGGACAGGCCTATTCACCCCTCCACTTT. Translating it yields CASSPAGQAYSPLHF.

This chain uses TRBV25-1 with TRBJ2-5; a weak D match, TRBD2 (5 bases). The J call may be incorrect, as the DNA end agrees better with TRBJ2-7. The CDR3 contains 13 residues. The V gene's germline CDR1 is MGHDK and CDR2 SYGVNS. This CDR3 reads CASRTDFSYEQYF. The CDR3 coding sequence is TGTGCCAGCAGAACGGACTTCTCCTACGAGCAGTACTTC.

This sequence joins TRBV28 and TRBJ2-7; D perhaps matches TRBD1 (5 bases). V gave up 7 bases and J gave up 2 bases, with 12 bases separating them. Germline assignment: CDR1 MDHEN and CDR2 SYDVKM. The CDR3 contains 13 residues. CDR3 sequence: CASNQGFTYEQYF. The CDR3 bases are TGTGCCAGCAACCAGGGTTTCACCTACGAGCAGTACTTC. The full variable domain, rest sourced from reference TRBV28 and TRBJ2-7, is DVKVTQSSRYLVKRTGEKVFLECVQDMDHENMFWYRQDPGLGLRLIYFSYDVKMKEKGDIPEGYSVSREKKERFSLILESASTNQTSMYLCASNQGFTYEQYFGPGTRLTVT.

This chain joins TRBV28 and TRBJ2-5; maybe TRBD2 (6 bases). The CDR3 contains 14 residues. V was cut by 5 bases and J by 2 bases, with 12 bases left in between. Germline CDR1 reads MDHEN; CDR2 reads SYDVKM. The CDR3 sequence is CASSVAGIQETQYF. Written as DNA, the CDR3 is TGTGCCAGCAGTGTCGCGGGAATTCAAGAGACCCAGTACTTC.

The chain links TRBV30 to TRBJ2-1; 12 bases match TRBD2. The CDR3 runs 15 residues. Germline values: CDR1 GTSNPN, CDR2 SVGIG (reference sequence). Trimming removed 2 bases from V and 8 bases from J; junction bases left unmatched: 7. CDR3 amino acids: CAWSKTSGGVDEQFF. CDR3 bases: TGTGCCTGGAGTAAGACTAGCGGGGGAGTCGATGAGCAGTTCTTC.

The genes are TRBV4-3 and TRBJ2-3; D may be TRBD1 or TRBD2 (6 bases each). Trimming took 0 bases from V and 1 from J, leaving 14 bases between them. The germline gives CDR1 LGHNA, CDR2 YSLEER. The CDR3 runs to 17 residues. Here the CDR3 reads CASSQDGARGGTDTQYF. In DNA form, the CDR3 reads TGCGCCAGCAGCCAAGACGGGGCTAGGGGGGGCACAGATACGCAGTATTTT.